These T cell receptor beta chains were read from a single sample in a study of blood T cell repertoires in COVID-19. Measured with immunoSEQ multiplex PCR; TCRdb has only the in-frame clones, and not every one. The sample lists about 140,000 clones; about 86% were seen once. What was sequenced was peripheral blood. Source of these receptors: a woman in her thirties or forties with acute or convalescent COVID-19. The conserved cysteine and the conserved F or W are not part of the CDR3 here. D genes are given only for firm matches.

V gene: TRBV6-2/TRBV6-3; CDR3 length: 12; D gene: NA; CDR3 protein: ASSPLDRGDTQY
V gene: TRBV28; CDR3 length: 16; D gene: TRBD2; CDR3 protein: ASSLPEGGLAGPDTQY
V gene: TRBV9; CDR3 length: 14; D gene: NA; CDR3 protein: ASSPQAGKNTGELF
V gene: TRBV4-1; CDR3 length: 15; D gene: NA; CDR3 protein: ASSQDKFGGAGETQY
V gene: TRBV5-1; CDR3 length: 15; D gene: NA; CDR3 protein: ASSLASGMRGTDTQY
V gene: TRBV10-3; CDR3 length: 12; D gene: TRBD2; CDR3 protein: AIRGGSGTYEQY
V gene: TRBV7-9; CDR3 length: 15; D gene: NA; CDR3 protein: ASSHPRGLTANSPLH
V gene: TRBV11-2; CDR3 length: 9; D gene: NA; CDR3 protein: ASSLVYGYT
V gene: TRBV29-1; CDR3 length: 10; D gene: NA; CDR3 protein: SVETLGPGYT
V gene: TRBV9; CDR3 length: 12; D gene: TRBD1; CDR3 protein: ASSSPHRGLEQY
V gene: TRBV7-2; CDR3 length: 11; D gene: NA; CDR3 protein: ASSLQGRNTIY
V gene: TRBV6-5; CDR3 length: 14; D gene: TRBD2; CDR3 protein: ASSYTGGSKTGELF
V gene: TRBV18; CDR3 length: 11; D gene: TRBD1; CDR3 protein: ASSPTGGFGYT
V gene: TRBV7-9; CDR3 length: 12; D gene: TRBD1; CDR3 protein: ASSRGTGGTEAF
V gene: TRBV28; CDR3 length: 9; D gene: NA; CDR3 protein: ASSHNEKLF
V gene: TRBV6-6; CDR3 length: 13; D gene: TRBD2; CDR3 protein: ASRWGGSGANVLT
V gene: TRBV10-3; CDR3 length: 10; D gene: NA; CDR3 protein: AGGPGNYEQY
V gene: TRBV7-8; CDR3 length: 12; D gene: NA; CDR3 protein: ASSLGGVSQPQH
V gene: TRBV4-1; CDR3 length: 12; D gene: NA; CDR3 protein: ASSPNRAHQPQH
V gene: TRBV5-1; CDR3 length: 13; D gene: TRBD1; CDR3 protein: ASSLGDRGSRGYT
V gene: TRBV10-3; CDR3 length: 15; D gene: TRBD1; CDR3 protein: AISESRGTDDNSPLH
V gene: TRBV7-2; CDR3 length: 12; D gene: TRBD1; CDR3 protein: ASSPWDSPYEQY
V gene: TRBV20-1; CDR3 length: 9; D gene: NA; CDR3 protein: SAVRNNGYT
V gene: TRBV5-5; CDR3 length: 12; D gene: TRBD1; CDR3 protein: ASNRPGTGNGYT
V gene: TRBV19; CDR3 length: 16; D gene: TRBD2; CDR3 protein: ASSIGLAGGLNTGELF
V gene: TRBV27; CDR3 length: 12; D gene: NA; CDR3 protein: ASSFGQVNTEAF
V gene: TRBV21-1; CDR3 length: 13; D gene: NA; CDR3 protein: ASPRLAGGIDEQF
V gene: TRBV5-1; CDR3 length: 13; D gene: TRBD2; CDR3 protein: ASSLAGSGSETQY
V gene: TRBV2; CDR3 length: 12; D gene: NA; CDR3 protein: ASDIGQGPYEQY
V gene: TRBV5-1; CDR3 length: 13; D gene: NA; CDR3 protein: ASSLGAGSYNEQF
V gene: TRBV6-2/TRBV6-3; CDR3 length: 13; D gene: TRBD1; CDR3 protein: ASSYHWDRDEKLF
V gene: TRBV19; CDR3 length: 13; D gene: NA; CDR3 protein: ASSSWGQGVTEAF
V gene: TRBV11-3; CDR3 length: 12; D gene: NA; CDR3 protein: ASSLGGSTDTQY
V gene: TRBV7-9; CDR3 length: 14; D gene: NA; CDR3 protein: ASSLVGGSYNSPLH
V gene: TRBV7-2; CDR3 length: 14; D gene: NA; CDR3 protein: ASSLNLASGSYEQY
V gene: TRBV6-2/TRBV6-3; CDR3 length: 13; D gene: NA; CDR3 protein: ASSYPQGSDYGYT